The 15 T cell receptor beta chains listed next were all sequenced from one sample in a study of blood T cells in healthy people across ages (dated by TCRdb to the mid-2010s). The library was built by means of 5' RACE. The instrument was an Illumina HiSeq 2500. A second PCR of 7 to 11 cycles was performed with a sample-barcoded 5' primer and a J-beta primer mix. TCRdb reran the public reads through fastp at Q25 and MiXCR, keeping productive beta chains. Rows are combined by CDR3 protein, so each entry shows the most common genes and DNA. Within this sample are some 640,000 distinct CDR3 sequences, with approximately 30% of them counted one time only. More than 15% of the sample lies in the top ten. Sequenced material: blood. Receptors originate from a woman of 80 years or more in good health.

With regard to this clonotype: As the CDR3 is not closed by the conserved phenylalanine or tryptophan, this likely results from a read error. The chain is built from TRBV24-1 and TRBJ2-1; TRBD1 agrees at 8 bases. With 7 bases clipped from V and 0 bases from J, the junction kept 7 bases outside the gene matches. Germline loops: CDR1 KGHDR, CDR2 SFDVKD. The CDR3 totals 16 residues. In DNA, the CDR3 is TGTGCCACCAGGGAACCAGACAGGGGCTCCTACAATGAGCAGTTCGTC. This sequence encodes CATREPDRGSYNEQFV.

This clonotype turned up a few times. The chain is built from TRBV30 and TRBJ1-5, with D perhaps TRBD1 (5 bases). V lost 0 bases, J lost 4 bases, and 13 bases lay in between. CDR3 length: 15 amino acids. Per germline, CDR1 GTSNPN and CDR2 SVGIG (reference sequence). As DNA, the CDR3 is TGTGCCTGGAGTGTACAGGCAGGGAATAATCAGCCCCAGCATTTT. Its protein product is CAWSVQAGNNQPQHF.

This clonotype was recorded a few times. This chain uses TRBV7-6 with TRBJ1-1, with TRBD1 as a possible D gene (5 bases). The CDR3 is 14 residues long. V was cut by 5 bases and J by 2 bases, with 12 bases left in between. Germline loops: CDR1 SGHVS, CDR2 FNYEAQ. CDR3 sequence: CASSAPDRNTEAFF. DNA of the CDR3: TGTGCCAGCAGCGCCCCTGACAGAAACACTGAAGCTTTCTTT.

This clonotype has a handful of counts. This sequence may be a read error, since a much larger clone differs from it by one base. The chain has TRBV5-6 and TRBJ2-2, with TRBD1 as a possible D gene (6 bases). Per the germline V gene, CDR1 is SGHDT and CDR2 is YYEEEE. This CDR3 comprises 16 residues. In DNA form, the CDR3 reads TGTGCCAGCAGCTTGAGAGGGGGTTCGAACACCAGGGAGCTGTTTTTT. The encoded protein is CASSLRGGSNTRELFF. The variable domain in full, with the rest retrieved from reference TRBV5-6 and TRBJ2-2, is DAGVTQSPTHLIKTRGQQVTLRCSPKSGHDTVSWYQQALGQGPQFIFQYYEEEERQRGNFPDRFSGHQFPNYSSELNVNALLLGDSALYLCASSLRGGSNTRELFFGEGSRLTVL.

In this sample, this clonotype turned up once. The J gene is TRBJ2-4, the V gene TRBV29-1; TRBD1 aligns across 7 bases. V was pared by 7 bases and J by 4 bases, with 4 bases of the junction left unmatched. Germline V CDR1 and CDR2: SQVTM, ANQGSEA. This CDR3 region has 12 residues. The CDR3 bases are TGCAGCGGGGGGACAGAGAAAAACATTCAGTACTTC. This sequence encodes CSGGTEKNIQYF.

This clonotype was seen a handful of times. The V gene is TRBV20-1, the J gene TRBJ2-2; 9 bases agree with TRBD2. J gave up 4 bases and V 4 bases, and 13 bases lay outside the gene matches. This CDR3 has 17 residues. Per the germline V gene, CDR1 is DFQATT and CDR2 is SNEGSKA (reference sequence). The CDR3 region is CSATPQRLAGITGELFF. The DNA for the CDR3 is TGCAGTGCTACCCCACAGCGGCTAGCGGGAATCACCGGGGAGCTGTTTTTT.

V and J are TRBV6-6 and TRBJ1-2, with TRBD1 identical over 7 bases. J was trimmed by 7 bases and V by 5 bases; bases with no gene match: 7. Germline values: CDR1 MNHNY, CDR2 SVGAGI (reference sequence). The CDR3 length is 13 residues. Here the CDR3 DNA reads TGTGCCAGCAGTCCGGGACAGTTGAGTGGCTACACCTTC. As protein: CASSPGQLSGYTF.

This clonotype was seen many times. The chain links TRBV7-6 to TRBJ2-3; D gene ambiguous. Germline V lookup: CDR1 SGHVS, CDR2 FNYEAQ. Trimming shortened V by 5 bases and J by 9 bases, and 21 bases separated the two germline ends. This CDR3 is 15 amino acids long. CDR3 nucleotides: TGTGCCAGCAGCGAAGGCGGTCGACGCTCAGGCACGCAGTATTTT. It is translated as CASSEGGRRSGTQYF.

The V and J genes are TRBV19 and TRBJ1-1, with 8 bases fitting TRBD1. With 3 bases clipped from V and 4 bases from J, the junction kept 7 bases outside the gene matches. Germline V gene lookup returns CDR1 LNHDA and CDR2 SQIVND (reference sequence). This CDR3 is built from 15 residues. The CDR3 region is CASSMSGGHGTEAFF. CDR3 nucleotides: TGTGCCAGTAGTATGTCAGGGGGCCATGGCACTGAAGCTTTCTTT.

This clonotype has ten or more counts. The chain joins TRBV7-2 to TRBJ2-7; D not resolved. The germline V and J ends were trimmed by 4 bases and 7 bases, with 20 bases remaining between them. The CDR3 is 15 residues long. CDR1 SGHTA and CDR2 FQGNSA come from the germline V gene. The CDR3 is CASSSEVGTYNEQYF. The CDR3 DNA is TGTGCCAGCAGCTCAGAGGTCGGAACCTACAATGAGCAGTACTTC.

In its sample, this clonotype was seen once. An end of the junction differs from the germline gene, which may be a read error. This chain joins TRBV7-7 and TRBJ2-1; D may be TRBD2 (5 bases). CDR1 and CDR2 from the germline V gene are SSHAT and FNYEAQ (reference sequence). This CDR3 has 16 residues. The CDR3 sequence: CASSLGSSRAYNEQFF. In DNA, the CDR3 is TGTGCTAGCAGCTTAGGGTCTAGCCGTGCCTACAATGAGCAGTTCTTC.

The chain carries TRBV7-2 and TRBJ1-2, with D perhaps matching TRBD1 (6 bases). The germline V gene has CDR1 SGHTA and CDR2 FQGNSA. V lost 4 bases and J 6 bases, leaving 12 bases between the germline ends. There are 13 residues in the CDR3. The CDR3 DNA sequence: TGTGCCAGCAGCTCACAGGGAAGTAATGGCTACACCTTC. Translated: CASSSQGSNGYTF.

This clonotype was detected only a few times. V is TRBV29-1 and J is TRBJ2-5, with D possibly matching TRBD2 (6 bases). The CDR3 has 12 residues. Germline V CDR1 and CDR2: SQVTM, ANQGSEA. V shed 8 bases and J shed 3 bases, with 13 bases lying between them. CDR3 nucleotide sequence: TGCAGCTTTTGGGAGGTTGAAGAGACCCAGTACTTC. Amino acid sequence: CSFWEVEETQYF. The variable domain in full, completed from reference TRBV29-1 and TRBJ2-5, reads SAVISQKPSRDICQRGTSLTIQCQVDSQVTMMFWYRQQPGQSLTLIATANQGSEATYESGFVIDKFPISRPNLTFSTLTVSNMSPEDSSIYLCSFWEVEETQYFGPGTRLLVL.

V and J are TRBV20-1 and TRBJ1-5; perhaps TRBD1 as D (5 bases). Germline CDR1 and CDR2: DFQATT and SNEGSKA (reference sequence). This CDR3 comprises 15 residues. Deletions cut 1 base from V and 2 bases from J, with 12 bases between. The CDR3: CSARVTTARNQPQHF. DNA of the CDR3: TGCAGTGCTAGAGTGACGACAGCACGCAATCAGCCCCAGCATTTT.

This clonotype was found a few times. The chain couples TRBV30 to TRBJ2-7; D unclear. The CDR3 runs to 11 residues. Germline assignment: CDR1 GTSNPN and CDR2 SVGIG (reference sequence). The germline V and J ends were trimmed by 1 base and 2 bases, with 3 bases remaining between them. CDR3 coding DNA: TGTGCCTGGAGTGCTCCCTACGAGCAGTACTTC. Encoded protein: CAWSAPYEQYF.